The 19 T cell receptor beta chains below come from one sample, sequenced in a study of shared clonotypes between healthy human individuals. Naive CD8 cells, CD45RO-negative and positively selected for CCR7, excluded terminally differentiated effector memory CD45RA+ cells. Measured with immunoSEQ multiplex PCR; TCRdb has only the in-frame clones, and not every one. The sample lists some 600,000 clones, roughly 96% occurring once. Sequencing input: naive CD8+ T cells sorted from blood. Receptors were obtained from a woman aged 25 to 45 in good health.

V usage is TRBV5-1 and J usage is TRBJ2-7; D gene unclear. The CDR3 runs 14 residues. V was pared by 3 bases and J by 2 bases, with 12 bases between. The germline V gene has CDR1 SGHRS and CDR2 YFSETQ. CDR3 amino acids: CASSYETVAYEQYF. CDR3 sequence (DNA): TGCGCCAGCAGCTACGAGACGGTTGCCTACGAGCAGTACTTC.

A word on this clone: This specimen includes other DNA sequences encoding the same CDR3. The chain links TRBV27 to TRBJ1-1; no reliable D call. With 6 bases removed from V and 6 bases from J, the gap between germline ends came to 11 bases. CDR1 is MNHEY, CDR2 SMNVEV, per germline (reference sequence). The CDR3 runs to 12 residues. DNA for the CDR3: TGTGCCAGCAGAACGGGTCTGGCTGAAGCTTTCTTT. The encoded protein is CASRTGLAEAFF.

This chain joins TRBV5-4 and TRBJ2-5; D might be TRBD2 (6 bases). The CDR3 totals 15 residues. V was cut by 0 bases and J by 1 base, with 10 bases left in between. Germline-derived CDR1 and CDR2 are SGHNT and YYREEE (reference sequence). CDR3 bases: TGTGCCAGCAGCTTGGTGGAGGGTATCCAAGAGACCCAGTACTTC. The encoded protein is CASSLVEGIQETQYF.

This chain joins TRBV5-1 and TRBJ2-5, with D uncertain. The germline gives CDR1 SGHRS, CDR2 YFSETQ. This CDR3 is built from 15 residues. Deletions cut 3 bases from V and 0 bases from J, with 12 bases between. This chain's CDR3 is CASSYLAGDQETQYF. The CDR3 nucleotides read TGCGCCAGCAGCTACTTGGCTGGCGACCAAGAGACCCAGTACTTC.

CDR3: CASNFVYRGSDGYTF. The CDR3, as DNA: TGTGCCAGCAACTTCGTTTACAGGGGTTCGGATGGCTACACCTTC. This sequence joins TRBV6-1 and TRBJ1-2, with TRBD1 matching 7 bases. The CDR3 contains 15 residues. Germline CDR1 reads MNHNS; CDR2 reads SASEGT. The ends lost 7 bases at V and 6 bases at J; junction bases unmatched: 14.

The gene calls are TRBV18 and TRBJ2-5; D is unclear. V was shortened by 0 bases and J by 3 bases, with 2 bases between the two germline ends. The CDR3 loop spans 12 amino acids. Germline lookup yields CDR1 KGHSH and CDR2 LQKENI. This CDR3 reads CASSPPEETQYF. CDR3 nucleotides: TGTGCCAGCTCACCACCGGAAGAGACCCAGTACTTC.

In its sample, this clone was seen once. The rearrangement links TRBV7-3 to TRBJ2-2; D gene uncertain. CDR3 size: 10 residues. Germline V gives CDR1 SGHTA, CDR2 FQGTGA. V was pared by 5 bases and J by 6 bases, with 1 base between. The CDR3, as DNA: TGTGCCAGCAGCGCCGGGGAGCTGTTTTTT. Translating it yields CASSAGELFF.

This sequence joins TRBV7-8 and TRBJ2-7; D may match TRBD1 or TRBD2 (5 bases each). CDR1 SGHVS and CDR2 FQNEAQ come from the germline V gene. The V end lost 4 bases, the J end lost 2 bases, and 18 bases lay between the germline ends. CDR3 length: 16 amino acids. The CDR3 DNA is TGTGCCAGCAGCTCACGCGGGCAGGGTAGGGCCTACGAGCAGTACTTC. Encoded protein: CASSSRGQGRAYEQYF.

Regarding this clone: Distinct nucleotide sequences in the sample also encode this CDR3. The chain carries TRBV9 and TRBJ2-1; no clear D. Trimming took off 0 bases at V and 9 bases at J, with 7 bases between the two ends. The CDR3 is 12 amino acids. CDR1 is SGDLS, CDR2 YYNGEE, per germline. CDR3 sequence (DNA): TGTGCCAGCAGCGTAGTAGGATCTGAGCAGTTCTTC. It translates to CASSVVGSEQFF.

The rearrangement joins TRBV28 to TRBJ1-2, with a weak D call TRBD1 (5 bases). This CDR3 has 14 residues. CDR1 and CDR2 from the germline V gene are MDHEN and SYDVKM. V gave up 5 bases and J gave up 3 bases, with 13 bases separating them. The CDR3 coding sequence is TGTGCCAGCAGTGCACTACAGGAGTACTATGGCTACACCTTC. This gives the protein CASSALQEYYGYTF.

The chain has TRBV9 and TRBJ1-3, with a weak D call TRBD1 (6 bases). V was clipped by 0 bases and J by 8 bases, with 18 bases between them. Germline V gene lookup returns CDR1 SGDLS and CDR2 YYNGEE. The CDR3 loop spans 16 amino acids. This chain's CDR3 is CASSVEPRGFTDTIYF. The CDR3 coding sequence is TGTGCCAGCAGCGTAGAACCTAGGGGGTTCACAGACACCATATATTTT. The full variable domain, completed using reference TRBV9 and TRBJ1-3, is DSGVTQTPKHLITATGQRVTLRCSPRSGDLSVYWYQQSLDQGLQFLIQYYNGEERAKGNILERFSAQQFPDLHSELNLSSLELGDSALYFCASSVEPRGFTDTIYFGEGSWLTVV.

The V gene is TRBV19, the J gene TRBJ1-5; no definite D call. Germline-derived CDR1 and CDR2 are LNHDA and SQIVND (reference sequence). V was trimmed by 5 bases and J by 0 bases, leaving 5 bases between them. The CDR3 is made up of 13 amino acids. CDR3 residues: CASSDYSNQPQHF. The CDR3 coding sequence is TGTGCCAGTAGTGATTATAGCAATCAGCCCCAGCATTTT.

The chain carries TRBV5-8 and TRBJ1-4; the match to TRBD1 covers 9 bases. The CDR3 totals 15 residues. Unmatched junction bases numbered 8, after V lost 1 base and J lost 10 bases. Per the germline V gene, CDR1 is SGHTS and CDR2 is YDEGEE. CDR3 nucleotides: TGTGCCAGCAGCTTGTCGGGACAGGGTGTGGTAAAACTGTTTTTT. Its protein product is CASSLSGQGVVKLFF.

The rearrangement uses TRBV27 and TRBJ2-5, with D possibly being TRBD1 (5 bases). The germline V gene encodes CDR1 MNHEY and CDR2 SMNVEV (reference sequence). Trimming left V 2 bases short and J 7 bases short, with 14 bases between. This CDR3 has 14 amino acids. The CDR3 loop reads CASSLGAGSRTQYF. As DNA, the CDR3 is TGTGCCAGCAGTTTAGGGGCAGGCTCGCGGACCCAGTACTTC.

This clone has only a few counts. The V and J genes are TRBV4-1 and TRBJ1-2; tentative D call: TRBD1 (6 bases). CDR3 length equals 14 residues. Germline V gene data show CDR1 as MGHRA and CDR2 as YSYEKL. Trimming cost V 0 bases and J 2 bases, with 7 bases left between them. The CDR3 is CASSQDTGNYGYTF. The CDR3 DNA reads as TGCGCCAGCAGCCAAGATACAGGGAACTATGGCTACACCTTC.

This clone was recorded only once. The rearrangement uses TRBV5-6 and TRBJ1-3; TRBD1 might be the D (5 bases). CDR1 and CDR2 from the germline V gene are SGHDT and YYEEEE. This CDR3 is 14 amino acids long. Trimming shortened V by 1 base and J by 7 bases, and 12 bases separated the two germline ends. CDR3 in DNA: TGTGCCAGCAGCTTGTCAGGGTCCGGGAACACCATATATTTT. Translated: CASSLSGSGNTIYF.

V gene TRBV25-1 combines with J gene TRBJ2-5, with D possibly matching TRBD2 (5 bases). The DNA end is more similar to TRBJ2-7, so the J call may be wrong. This CDR3 region has 14 residues. Germline CDR1 and CDR2: MGHDK and SYGVNS. In nucleotides, the CDR3 is TGTGCCAGCAGTGAATGGGGAGAGAACTACGAGCAGTACTTC. Protein sequence: CASSEWGENYEQYF.

This chain links TRBV28 with TRBJ2-7, with D unresolved. The V gene lost 6 bases and the J gene lost 0 bases, with 15 bases spanning the gap. Germline CDR1 MDHEN, CDR2 SYDVKM. The CDR3 sequence is 15 residues long. The CDR3 DNA sequence: TGTGCCAGCAGCGAACCGGGCAGCCACTCCTACGAGCAGTACTTC. It translates to CASSEPGSHSYEQYF.

This sequence joins TRBV4-1 and TRBJ2-1; D gene ambiguous. This CDR3 has 13 amino acids. V was trimmed by 1 base and J by 2 bases, leaving 3 bases between them. Germline CDR1 reads MGHRA; CDR2 reads YSYEKL. CDR3 in amino acids: CASSQVAYNEQFF. CDR3 coding DNA: TGCGCCAGCAGCCAAGTAGCCTACAATGAGCAGTTCTTC.